One and the same sample provided the 24 T cell receptor beta chains below, sequenced in a study of blood T cell repertoires in COVID-19 (dated by TCRdb to between 2020 and 2021). The library came from the immunoSEQ multiplex PCR assay. Entries here come from immuneACCESS through TCRdb and include only in-frame sequences with V and J called. Some clones fail to appear in such tables; in the studies checked, an unresolved V gene covers under half of the shortfall, and the cause of the remainder is unknown. The sample table shows fewer than 200,000 clones, and 85% to 95% are seen once. Under 5% of the sample rests with the top ten. The sequenced sample was peripheral blood. Receptors were obtained from a woman in her fifties or sixties with acute or convalescent COVID-19.

The chain joins TRBV25-1 to TRBJ1-5, with 9 nucleotides matching TRBD1. Germline loops: CDR1 MGHDK, CDR2 SYGVNS. V was clipped by 6 bases and J by 7 bases; unmatched bases: 4. The CDR3 extends over 13 amino acids. CDR3 coding DNA: TGTGCCAGCAGACAGGGGGCAGGGCAGCCCCAGCATTTT. Amino acids: CASRQGAGQPQHF.

The chain links TRBV7-9 to TRBJ2-7; 15 nucleotides match TRBD2. The CDR3 length is 17 residues. Germline V gene sequence: CDR1 SEHNR, CDR2 FQNEAQ (reference sequence). The V gene end was trimmed by 5 bases and the J gene end by 3 bases; junction bases not matched to a gene: 8. CDR3 residues: CASSKGTSGRSFYEQYF. The DNA for the CDR3 is TGTGCCAGCAGCAAGGGGACTAGCGGGAGGAGTTTCTACGAGCAGTACTTC.

This chain uses TRBV6-5 with TRBJ1-1; D gene unclear. Germline values: CDR1 MNHEY, CDR2 SVGAGI. The CDR3 has 13 residues. The V end was cut by 0 bases, the J end by 5 bases, with 7 bases between. The DNA of the CDR3 is TGTGCCAGCAGTTACTCTTCGGAGACTGAAGCTTTCTTT. It specifies CASSYSSETEAFF.

The V and J genes are TRBV10-3 and TRBJ1-1; TRBD1 might be the D (5 bases). Germline V gene lookup returns CDR1 ENHRY and CDR2 SYGVKD. The length of the CDR3 is 16 residues. V gave up 3 bases and J gave up 0 bases, with 14 bases separating them. The CDR3 region has the DNA TGTGCCATCAGTGACCCACACCGACAGATGAACACTGAAGCTTTCTTT. Protein sequence: CAISDPHRQMNTEAFF.

V and J are TRBV7-8 and TRBJ1-3; TRBD1 aligns across 7 bases. J was trimmed by 2 bases and V by 4 bases; bases with no gene match: 8. The CDR3 contains 16 residues. Per the germline V gene, CDR1 is SGHVS and CDR2 is FQNEAQ. The CDR3 coding sequence is TGTGCCAGCAGCTCAAGACAGGGTTGGGCTGGAAACACCATATATTTT. It yields the protein CASSSRQGWAGNTIYF. Full variable domain (outside the CDR3, taken from reference TRBV7-8 and TRBJ1-3): GAGVSQSPRYKVAKRGQDVALRCDPISGHVSLFWYQQALGQGPEFLTYFQNEAQLDKSGLPSDRFFAERPEGSVSTLKIQRTQQEDSAVYLCASSSRQGWAGNTIYFGEGSWLTVV.

The chain employs TRBV6-5 and TRBJ1-2; no definite D call. Trimming removed 8 bases at V and 5 bases at J, with 9 bases between. Germline V gene lookup returns CDR1 MNHEY and CDR2 SVGAGI. This CDR3 comprises 11 residues. CDR3 coding DNA: TGTGCCAGCGAACGAGGGTATGGCTACACCTTC. Translated: CASERGYGYTF.

This clone was counted a single time. The V and J genes are TRBV20-1 and TRBJ2-1; tentative D call: TRBD1 (6 bases). CDR3 length: 11 amino acids. The V end was cut by 7 bases, the J end by 15 bases, with 19 bases between. Germline CDR1 DFQATT, CDR2 SNEGSKA (reference sequence). The CDR3 sequence: CSERGQVDMFF. The DNA for the CDR3 is TGCAGTGAGAGGGGACAAGTAGATATGTTCTTC.

The chain is built from TRBV24-1 and TRBJ2-1, with 11 bases identical to TRBD2. The CDR3 is 17 amino acids. Per the germline V gene, CDR1 is KGHDR and CDR2 is SFDVKD. V gave up 0 bases and J gave up 2 bases; unmatched junction bases: 2. The CDR3 is CATSDLASGGTYNEQFF. The CDR3 region has the DNA TGTGCCACCAGTGATTTGGCTAGCGGGGGGACCTACAATGAGCAGTTCTTC.

The chain combines TRBV10-1 with TRBJ2-1, with D tentatively TRBD2 (6 bases). Germline assignment: CDR1 WNHNN and CDR2 SYGVQD (reference sequence). Trimming shortened V by 0 bases and J by 4 bases, and 16 bases separated the two germline ends. The CDR3 runs 17 residues. CDR3 bases: TGCGCCAGCAGTGAGTCTTTCGGCGGGACGACGTACAATGAGCAGTTCTTC. As protein: CASSESFGGTTYNEQFF.

The chain couples TRBV28 to TRBJ1-1, with D tentatively TRBD1 (5 bases). Trimming cost V 5 bases and J 4 bases, with 11 bases left between them. The germline V gene encodes CDR1 MDHEN and CDR2 SYDVKM. The CDR3 covers 13 residues. CDR3 DNA: TGTGCCAGCAGTCTCGTGGGGGGCACTGAAGCTTTCTTT. Its protein is CASSLVGGTEAFF.

This clone showed up just once. The chain joins TRBV15 to TRBJ1-1; possible D gene TRBD1, 5 bases. The germline gives CDR1 LNHNV, CDR2 YYDKDF (reference sequence). The CDR3 has 13 amino acids. Trimming stripped 8 bases from V and 2 bases from J, with 12 bases between. The CDR3 loop is CATSTAINTEAFF. CDR3 DNA sequence: TGTGCCACCTCGACAGCGATCAACACTGAAGCTTTCTTT.

This chain joins TRBV7-6 and TRBJ1-1; 12 bases map to TRBD1. The trim removed 0 bases at V and 4 bases at J, leaving 3 bases unmatched. Germline loops: CDR1 SGHVS, CDR2 FNYEAQ. This CDR3 comprises 16 residues. CDR3 amino acids: CASSLAGTGGPTEAFF. The CDR3 nucleotides are TGTGCCAGCAGCTTAGCCGGGACAGGGGGCCCCACTGAAGCTTTCTTT.

The rearrangement uses TRBV30 and TRBJ1-1; D is undetermined. Trimming removed 1 base at V and 1 base at J, with 4 bases between. The CDR3 has 12 amino acids. Germline V lookup: CDR1 GTSNPN, CDR2 SVGIG (reference sequence). The CDR3 DNA reads as TGTGCCTGGAGTGAGCAGAACACTGAAGCTTTCTTT. Translating it yields CAWSEQNTEAFF.

V gene TRBV9 combines with J gene TRBJ2-1; 8 bases map to TRBD2. J lost 0 bases, V lost 5 bases, and 4 bases had no gene match. The CDR3 contains 15 residues. From germline, CDR1 is SGDLS and CDR2 YYNGEE. The CDR3 spells CASSERESSYNEQFF. The CDR3 bases are TGTGCCAGCAGTGAGCGGGAGAGCTCCTACAATGAGCAGTTCTTC.

The V gene is TRBV5-5, the J gene TRBJ2-1; 7 bases align to TRBD2. CDR1 is SGHKS and CDR2 is YYEKEE in the germline V gene (reference sequence). V lost 4 bases and J lost 5; bases outside the gene matches: 6. This CDR3 spans 14 amino acids. The CDR3 region is CASSHGTTNNEQFF. The CDR3 nucleotides are TGTGCCAGCAGCCACGGGACTACCAACAATGAGCAGTTCTTC. Full variable domain (outside the CDR3, taken from reference TRBV5-5 and TRBJ2-1): DAGVTQSPTHLIKTRGQQVTLRCSPISGHKSVSWYQQVLGQGPQFIFQYYEKEERGRGNFPDRFSARQFPNYSSELNVNALLLGDSALYLCASSHGTTNNEQFFGPGTRLTVL.

The V and J genes are TRBV28 and TRBJ2-2; D is possibly TRBD2 (6 bases). The CDR3 is 17 amino acids. V was clipped by 3 bases and J by 11 bases, with 25 bases between them. Per germline, CDR1 MDHEN and CDR2 SYDVKM. CDR3: CASSFRLPGERRAELFF. CDR3 in DNA: TGTGCCAGCAGTTTTCGGTTACCGGGGGAGCGACGCGCTGAGCTGTTTTTT.

V gene TRBV18 combines with J gene TRBJ1-5, with 9 bases identical to TRBD1. V trimming: 6 bases; J trimming: 3 bases; junction bases outside the gene matches: 9. The CDR3 spans 16 residues. Germline-derived CDR1 and CDR2 are KGHSH and LQKENI. The CDR3 DNA is TGTGCCAGCTCCCCCGGACAGGGGCCCTTCAATCAGCCCCAGCATTTT. Its protein is CASSPGQGPFNQPQHF.

As DNA, the CDR3 is TGTGCCAGCAGTTCCTTTCATCAGGGAACCTACGAGCAGTACTTC. As protein: CASSSFHQGTYEQYF. The J gene is TRBJ2-7, the V gene TRBV6-2 or TRBV6-3; TRBD1 might be the D (5 bases). The CDR3 runs 15 residues. CDR1 MNHEY and CDR2 SVGEGT come from the germline V gene. Between the trimmed V and J ends, which lost 4 bases and 2 bases, there was a span of 15 bases.

This chain connects TRBV11-2 to TRBJ2-7; 8 bases map to TRBD2. This CDR3 region has 18 residues. Per germline, CDR1 SGHAT and CDR2 FQNNGV. V lost 6 bases, J lost 0 bases, and 16 bases stayed unmatched. The CDR3 DNA sequence: TGTGCCAGCAGACCACTTCCGACCGGCGGGAGGAGCTCCTACGAGCAGTACTTC. As protein: CASRPLPTGGRSSYEQYF.

The rearrangement joins TRBV30 to TRBJ2-1; the D is unclear. Germline CDR1 reads GTSNPN; CDR2 reads SVGIG (reference sequence). This CDR3 is built from 14 residues. The ends were cut back, 0 bases at V and 15 bases at J, with 21 bases in the middle. CDR3: CAWSVTSLREVPFF. DNA for the CDR3: TGTGCCTGGAGTGTAACCTCCCTCCGAGAGGTCCCGTTCTTC.

The rearrangement uses TRBV19 and TRBJ1-2; the D gene is possibly TRBD1 (6 bases). Trimming pared 8 bases from V and 4 bases from J, leaving 14 bases between. Germline CDR1 and CDR2: LNHDA and SQIVND (reference sequence). The CDR3 is made up of 13 amino acids. CDR3 residues: CASEGGDGYGYTF. DNA of the CDR3: TGTGCCAGTGAGGGGGGGGACGGCTATGGCTACACCTTC.

The chain joins TRBV9 to TRBJ1-2, with TRBD1 identical over 7 bases. Germline lookup yields CDR1 SGDLS and CDR2 YYNGEE. The CDR3 extends over 15 amino acids. The V and J ends lost 3 bases and 2 bases, in that order; junction bases with no gene match: 7. The CDR3 sequence: CASSAYDRANYGYTF. The CDR3 bases are TGTGCCAGCAGCGCCTATGACAGGGCCAACTATGGCTACACCTTC.

This chain joins TRBV30 and TRBJ1-2; a possible D gene is TRBD1 (5 bases). Germline V gene data show CDR1 as GTSNPN and CDR2 as SVGIG (reference sequence). V dropped 4 bases and J dropped 4 bases, with 13 bases sitting between them. This CDR3 contains 13 residues. The DNA of the CDR3 is TGTGCCTGGACAGTCGCAGGGCTCTATGGCTACACCTTC. It translates to CAWTVAGLYGYTF. Using reference TRBV30 and TRBJ1-2 for the parts outside the CDR3, the full variable domain is SQTIHQWPATLVQPVGSPLSLECTVEGTSNPNLYWYRQAAGRGLQLLFYSVGIGQISSEVPQNLSASRPQDRQFILSSKKLLLSDSGFYLCAWTVAGLYGYTFGSGTRLTVV.

V gene TRBV27 combines with J gene TRBJ1-1; possible D gene TRBD1, 6 bases. The CDR3 is made up of 14 amino acids. Germline assignment: CDR1 MNHEY and CDR2 SMNVEV (reference sequence). Trimming took 3 bases from V and 4 from J, leaving 12 bases between them. The CDR3: CASSLVQGSTEAFF. CDR3 DNA sequence: TGTGCCAGCAGTTTGGTACAGGGAAGCACTGAAGCTTTCTTT.